This TCR delta chain is from a study of γδ T cells in repeated Plasmodium falciparum infection. With regard to this clone: A far larger clone is only one base removed, so a read error is likely. This specimen includes other DNA sequences encoding the same CDR3.

V gave up 1 base and J gave up 0 bases, with 27 bases separating them. Germline loops: CDR1 TSWWSYY, CDR2 QGS. The CDR3 is made up of 21 amino acids. Bulk repertoires came from Vgamma9/Vdelta2+ or Vdelta2-negative gammadelta T cells flow-sorted from PBMC. Both TRG and TRD chains were sequenced from each sorted sample. TCRdb reanalysed the multiplex PCR reads with CATT. Here the sample spans about 89,000 delta-chain clones, 1.4% being singletons. Source material: gamma-delta T cells from blood. This sequence was found in a pool of human donors (malaria-infected and uninfected, not separated). The chain recombines TRDV1 with TRDJ1; D possibly corresponds to TRDD2 (6 bases). The chain's CDR3 is CALGEPVLPGSIPPYTDKLIF. CDR3 nucleotide sequence: TGTGCTCTTGGGGAACCTGTCCTACCGGGGTCCATACCCCCATACACCGATAAACTCATCTTT.